The entry below describes one T cell receptor beta chain. Its antigen is not identified. CDR1 is ENHRY, CDR2 SYGVKD, per germline. The CDR3 spans 13 residues. The V segment lost 7 bases and the J segment 5 bases; nucleotides outside the gene matches: 6. All donors were healthy HIV-negative adults lacking recent acute infections or vaccinations. These data belong to a study of shared clonotypes between healthy human individuals. Overall study findings and caveats: Limitation of the genetic and exposure-history diversity represented came from the few donors.

Each subset's genomic DNA was split evenly across several immunoSEQ plates. Method: immunoSEQ multiplex PCR; TCRdb's copy keeps in-frame clones and lacks some. The sample consists of about 1 million clones, roughly 80% of them appearing once. Sample: memory CD4+ T cells sorted from blood. Noted subset: CD45RA-negative fraction. The chain uses TRBV10-3 and TRBJ2-3; TRBD2 matches at 7 bases. This receptor was taken from a man aged 18 to 30 in good health. CDR3 coding DNA: TGTGCCATCAAGGGGCTAGCGGTAGATACGCAGTATTTT. It yields the protein CAIKGLAVDTQYF.